This paragraph covers one TCR beta chain sequence. The target antigen is unknown. This entry comes from a study of vaccination effects on CD4 cells after COVID-19. Looking at the study overall: Every participant took two doses of the BNT162b2 or mRNA-1273 vaccine. Sampling occurred 16 days and one week pre-vaccination in a couple of convalescent patients. Study conclusions and caveats: Clones arising from infection and from vaccination showed marked clonal contraction late after vaccination. The post-vaccine spike-reactive clones of convalescents showed a predominance of new vaccine-induced clones.

The V and J ends lost 3 bases and 0 bases respectively, with 12 bases between them. Germline loops: CDR1 LGHNA, CDR2 YSLEER. This CDR3 spans 15 amino acids. ViraFEST expansion of antigen-specific CD4+ T cells with viral peptide pools preceded sequencing. Once cultured for approximately 10 days, the cells underwent separation to obtain CD4+ T cells. By PCR, the person was confirmed to have had SARS-CoV-2 infection between March and December 2020. The method was immunoSEQ multiplex PCR; TCRdb's version includes in-frame clones alone and lacks a portion of them. The sample has about 24,000 clones, more than 70% seen once.

The receptor's source is a human donor who had a prior SARS-CoV-2 infection. The chain combines TRBV4-3 with TRBJ2-7; no clear D. The sequencing used CD4+ T cells from PBMCs cultured with SARS-CoV-2 spike peptides, collected before COVID-19 vaccination. The CDR3 protein is CASSHKARSSYEQYF. CDR3 nucleotide sequence: TGCGCCAGCAGCCACAAAGCCCGTTCCTCCTACGAGCAGTACTTC.